This TCR beta chain derives from a study of T cells after yellow fever vaccination. Each CDR3 protein is one row after TCRdb ran MiXCR on the 5' RACE reads. The table includes 450,000 to 550,000 distinct CDR3 sequences, around a fifth detected once. Study results and caveats: Detected again after the booster were most primary-vaccination clones, at about 96% CD4 and 88% CD8.

Of note for this clonotype: Antigen specificity is unknown.

CDR3 length equals 16 residues. V lost 3 bases and J lost 6; bases outside the gene matches: 11. This chain connects TRBV12-3 or TRBV12-4 to TRBJ1-5, with 7 nucleotides matching TRBD1. This TCR was recovered from a man between 18 and 35 years old who received the YFV17D yellow fever vaccine. Source: PBMCs, taken about 20 days after the first yellow fever vaccination. CDR3 region: CASSLGGRGLSQPQHF. CDR3 nucleotides: TGTGCCAGCAGTTTGGGAGGTAGGGGGCTGTCTCAGCCCCAGCATTTT.